The 6 T cell receptor beta chains in this list originate from one sample, sequenced in a study of control samples from healthy donors and cancer patients. This table comes from immunoSEQ multiplex PCR, and its TCRdb copy is limited to in-frame clones, with some not included. The sample yields about 92,000 clones, roughly four fifths seen once. Sample: blood. These receptors were obtained from a woman between 55 and 75 years old in good health.

This chain connects TRBV4-1 to TRBJ2-6; 7 bases match TRBD1. The V segment lost 0 bases and the J segment 0 bases; nucleotides outside the gene matches: 5. The CDR3 loop spans 18 amino acids. From germline, CDR1 is MGHRA and CDR2 YSYEKL. The CDR3 DNA is TGCGCCAGCAGCCAAGAAAGGGGGCTTGACTCTGGGGCCAACGTCCTGACTTTC. Encoded protein: CASSQERGLDSGANVLTF.

The genes are TRBV6-5 and TRBJ2-7; 14 bases agree with TRBD2. The CDR3 extends over 13 amino acids. Germline V gene sequence: CDR1 MNHEY, CDR2 SVGAGI. With V trimmed by 4 bases and J by 9 bases, 2 bases remained unmatched. The CDR3 here is CASSSGLAGGQYF. The CDR3 DNA follows: TGTGCCAGCAGTTCTGGACTAGCGGGAGGGCAGTACTTC.

The chain links TRBV7-2 to TRBJ1-4, with 8 bases lining up with TRBD1. With 4 bases clipped from V and 0 bases from J, the junction kept 7 bases outside the gene matches. This CDR3 contains 17 residues. CDR1 and CDR2 from the germline V gene are SGHTA and FQGNSA. CDR3 amino acids: CASSSGQGSATNEKLFF. As DNA, the CDR3 is TGTGCCAGCAGCTCCGGACAGGGAAGTGCAACTAATGAAAAACTGTTTTTT.

This clone was detected only once. This sequence joins TRBV6-6 and TRBJ1-2, with TRBD1 matching 10 bases. Per the germline V gene, CDR1 is MNHNY and CDR2 is SVGAGI (reference sequence). The CDR3 is 14 residues long. Unmatched junction bases numbered 3, after V lost 6 bases and J lost 2 bases. CDR3 region: CASRLGQGNYGYTF. The CDR3 DNA reads as TGTGCCAGCAGATTGGGACAGGGGAACTATGGCTACACCTTC.

This sequence joins TRBV5-1 and TRBJ1-2; 7 nucleotides match TRBD1. CDR3 length: 15 amino acids. V gave up 4 bases and J gave up 6 bases; unmatched junction bases: 12. Germline-derived CDR1 and CDR2 are SGHRS and YFSETQ. The CDR3 reads CASSTATGPADGYTF. The CDR3, as DNA: TGCGCCAGCAGCACCGCGACAGGGCCGGCGGATGGCTACACCTTC.

This sequence joins TRBV3-1 (or the pseudogene TRBV3-2) and TRBJ2-5; D is perhaps TRBD1 or TRBD2 (5 bases each). The germline V and J ends were trimmed by 1 base and 4 bases, with 13 bases remaining between them. Looked up from germline, CDR1 is LGHDT and CDR2 is YNNKEL (reference sequence). The CDR3 is 15 residues long. The CDR3 sequence is CASSQGSGAGETQYF. CDR3 sequence (DNA): TGTGCCAGCAGCCAAGGTTCCGGGGCAGGAGAGACCCAGTACTTC.